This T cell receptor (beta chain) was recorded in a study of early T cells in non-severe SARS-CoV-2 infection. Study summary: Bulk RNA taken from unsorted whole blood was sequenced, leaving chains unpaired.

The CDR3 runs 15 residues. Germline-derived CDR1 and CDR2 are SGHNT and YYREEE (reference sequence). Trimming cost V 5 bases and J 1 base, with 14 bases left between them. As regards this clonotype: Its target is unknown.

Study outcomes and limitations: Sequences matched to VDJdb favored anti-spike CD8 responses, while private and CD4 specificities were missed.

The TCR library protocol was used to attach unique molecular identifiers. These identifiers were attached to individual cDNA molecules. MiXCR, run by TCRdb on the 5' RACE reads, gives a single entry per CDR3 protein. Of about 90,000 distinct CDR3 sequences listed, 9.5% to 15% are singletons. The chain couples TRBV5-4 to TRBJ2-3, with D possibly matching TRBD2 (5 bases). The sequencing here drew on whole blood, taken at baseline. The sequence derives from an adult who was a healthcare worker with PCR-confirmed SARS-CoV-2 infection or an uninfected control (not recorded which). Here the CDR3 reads CASSLPPGGTDTQYF. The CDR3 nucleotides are TGTGCCAGCAGTCTACCCCCCGGGGGCACAGATACGCAGTATTTT.